This T cell receptor beta chain was observed in a study of T cells expressing NK-cell markers. Study-wide background: Sorted CD3+CD56+NKG2C+, CD3+CD56+NKG2C- and CD3+CD56-NKG2C+ T-cell subsets were beta-chain profiled.

As regards this clonotype: Its antigen remains unknown.

Findings of the study overall: Dominant NKG2C+ clonotypes in roughly 6 donors made up 1.0-7.0% of CD8+ T cells.

TCRdb re-called the 5' RACE reads and shows each CDR3 protein once, DNA omitted. The repertoire shows under 600,000 distinct CDR3 sequences; the top ten hold under 1.5%. This CDR3 region has 14 residues. Germline V CDR1 and CDR2: MGHDK, SYGVNS. The TCR originated in a woman aged 45-59 years in good health. V usage is TRBV25-1 and J usage is TRBJ2-3. Specimen: blood T cells: a sorted CD56 or NKG2C T cell subset, CD4+ or CD8+ T cells, or bulk PBMC T cells (not recorded which). CDR3 region: CASSESRGTDTQYF.